The rows below give T cell receptor beta chains drawn from one sample of a study of T cell responses to AZD1222 COVID-19 vaccine. TCRdb's table, derived via immunoSEQ multiplex PCR, lists solely in-frame clones and lacks some. Among around 90,000 clones listed, around nine tenths were seen once. The sequences come from peripheral blood, collected on day 0 of MenACWY control vaccination. Source of these receptors: an adult in good health. Both conserved end residues are part of each CDR3. The D gene is left open where the match is weak. Some rows mark clone size as missing; the rest say once, few, many or name a class of expanded clone.

size: .; D: TRBD2; V: TRBV27; J: TRBJ2-3; DNA: TGTGCCAGTTCCTCGACTAGCGGGGGGGTCCTGGATACGCAGTATTTT; CDR3: CASSSTSGGVLDTQYF
size: .; D: .; V: TRBV7-2; J: TRBJ1-3; DNA: TGTGCCAGCAGCTTCGGGGAAACTGGAAACACCATATATTTT; CDR3: CASSFGETGNTIYF
size: .; D: .; V: TRBV14; J: TRBJ1-6; DNA: TGTGCCAGCAGCCAAGTGAGGGGGAATTCACCCCTCCACTTT; CDR3: CASSQVRGNSPLHF
size: .; D: TRBD1; V: TRBV7-9; J: TRBJ2-7; DNA: TGTGCCAGCAGCTCCCAAACCGGGACAGGGAGCTACGAGCAGTACTTC; CDR3: CASSSQTGTGSYEQYF
size: few; D: .; V: TRBV6-2/TRBV6-3; J: TRBJ1-5; DNA: TGTGCCAGCAGTTACCGAGGTTATAGCAATCAGCCCCAGCATTTT; CDR3: CASSYRGYSNQPQHF
size: .; D: TRBD1; V: TRBV5-1; J: TRBJ2-2; DNA: TGCGCCAGCAGCTCGGGACAGATCACCGGGGAGCTGTTTTTT; CDR3: CASSSGQITGELFF
size: .; D: .; V: TRBV29-1; J: TRBJ2-5; DNA: TGCAGCGTTGAGTATGCTAGTGGGGAGACCCAGTACTTC; CDR3: CSVEYASGETQYF
size: .; D: TRBD1; V: TRBV5-1; J: TRBJ1-2; DNA: TGCGCCAGCAGCAAGGACAGGGGTGGCTACACCTTC; CDR3: CASSKDRGGYTF
size: .; D: .; V: TRBV10-3; J: TRBJ2-6; DNA: TGTGCCACTACAGATGGGGCCAACGTCCTGACTTTC; CDR3: CATTDGANVLTF
size: .; D: .; V: TRBV5-6; J: TRBJ2-5; DNA: TGTGCCAGCAGCTCCGGACCGGTCCGGGGGCTTGAGACCCAGTACTTC; CDR3: CASSSGPVRGLETQYF
size: .; D: .; V: TRBV12-3/TRBV12-4; J: TRBJ2-7; DNA: TGTGCCAGCAGGCAAGGGACCATCTACGAGCAGTACTTC; CDR3: CASRQGTIYEQYF
size: .; D: .; V: TRBV28; J: TRBJ1-6; DNA: TGTGCCAGCAGTCAACCAGGGAGCTCCTATAATTCACCCCTCCACTTT; CDR3: CASSQPGSSYNSPLHF
size: .; D: TRBD1; V: TRBV27; J: TRBJ1-1; DNA: TGTGCCAGCAGTTTAAGACAGGGAAGTGCTGAAGCTTTCTTT; CDR3: CASSLRQGSAEAFF
size: .; D: .; V: TRBV6-1; J: TRBJ2-3; DNA: TGTGCCAGCAGTGAAGAAAGGGTTAACCAGGCCTCCACAGATACGCAGTATTTT; CDR3: CASSEERVNQASTDTQYF
size: .; D: .; V: TRBV7-6; J: TRBJ2-7; DNA: TGTGCCAGCAGCTTGGAGACGGGGGACTACGAGCAGTACTTC; CDR3: CASSLETGDYEQYF
size: .; D: .; V: TRBV21-1; J: TRBJ1-4; DNA: TGTGCCAGCAGCGGGGGGGAAAAACTGTTTTTT; CDR3: CASSGGEKLFF
size: once; D: TRBD1; V: TRBV5-1; J: TRBJ1-1; DNA: TGCGCCAGCAGCTTGGGGACAGGGATAGTCACTGAAGCTTTCTTT; CDR3: CASSLGTGIVTEAFF
size: .; D: TRBD1; V: TRBV24-1; J: TRBJ2-4; DNA: TGTGCCACCAGTGAGGCGGACAGGGCCAACCCTTTTGCGGAGGGCATTCAGTACTTC; CDR3: CATSEADRANPFAEGIQYF
size: once; D: TRBD1; V: TRBV28; J: TRBJ2-7; DNA: TGTGCCAGCAGTGGCCTTGGGCCCGGGACAGGGTGGGACGAGCAGTACTTC; CDR3: CASSGLGPGTGWDEQYF
size: .; D: .; V: TRBV18; J: TRBJ2-6; DNA: TGTGCCAGCTCACAATCGGGACTTCTCGTGGCCAACGTCCTGACTTTC; CDR3: CASSQSGLLVANVLTF
size: .; D: .; V: TRBV6-1; J: TRBJ2-7; DNA: TGTGCCAGCAGTGATGGGCAAACCTACGAGCAGTACTTC; CDR3: CASSDGQTYEQYF
size: .; D: .; V: TRBV4-3; J: TRBJ1-1; DNA: TGCGCCAGCAGCCAAGAACCCTCCAGGGGGAACACTGAAGCTTTCTTT; CDR3: CASSQEPSRGNTEAFF
size: .; D: TRBD1; V: TRBV19; J: TRBJ1-5; DNA: TGTGCCAGTACACTACAGGGGCCGGGTCAGCCCCAGCATTTT; CDR3: CASTLQGPGQPQHF
size: .; D: .; V: TRBV27; J: TRBJ1-6; DNA: TGTGCCAGCAGTTCCCTCGGGGGTGGAAATTCACCCCTCCACTTT; CDR3: CASSSLGGGNSPLHF
size: .; D: .; V: TRBV10-3; J: TRBJ1-1; DNA: TGTGCCATCAGTGAAGCAGGGGACATGAACACTGAAGCTTTCTTT; CDR3: CAISEAGDMNTEAFF
size: .; D: .; V: TRBV28; J: TRBJ2-3; DNA: TGTGCCAGCAGTTTGGTGACGCCAGATACGCAGTATTTT; CDR3: CASSLVTPDTQYF
size: .; D: .; V: TRBV3-1/TRBV3-2; J: TRBJ1-2; DNA: TGTGCCAGCAGCCAAGGAGTGGCAGTCTATGGCTACACCTTC; CDR3: CASSQGVAVYGYTF
size: .; D: TRBD2; V: TRBV5-1; J: TRBJ2-1; DNA: TGCGCCAGCAGCCCCGTAGCGGGGGGTTTAAATGAGCAGTTCTTC; CDR3: CASSPVAGGLNEQFF
size: .; D: TRBD1; V: TRBV24-1; J: TRBJ1-5; DNA: TGTGCCACCTCCGAAGGACAGGGCGGACAGCCCCAGCATTTT; CDR3: CATSEGQGGQPQHF
size: .; D: TRBD1; V: TRBV6-1; J: TRBJ1-2; DNA: TGTGCCAGCAGTGTCAATTCAGGGGGCGCGAACTATGGCTACACCTTC; CDR3: CASSVNSGGANYGYTF
size: .; D: TRBD2; V: TRBV2; J: TRBJ2-1; DNA: TGTGCCAGCAGTCGGCAGCCGGGACTAGCGAGCAATGAGCAGTTCTTC; CDR3: CASSRQPGLASNEQFF
size: .; D: .; V: TRBV6-2/TRBV6-3; J: TRBJ2-1; DNA: TGTGCCAGCAGCCCTGGAGTCTTTTATAGGGGTGGTGAGCAGTTCTTC; CDR3: CASSPGVFYRGGEQFF
size: .; D: .; V: TRBV10-3; J: TRBJ2-3; DNA: TGTGCCATCAGGGAGACAAAAAACACAGATACGCAGTATTTT; CDR3: CAIRETKNTDTQYF
size: .; D: .; V: TRBV5-1; J: TRBJ1-1; DNA: TGCGCCAGCAGCTTGTTAGTCGGCGGGGGGCAGAACACTGAAGCTTTCTTT; CDR3: CASSLLVGGGQNTEAFF
size: .; D: .; V: TRBV6-6; J: TRBJ1-1; DNA: TGTGCCAGCAGTTACCGGTTGAGAAACACTGAAGCTTTCTTT; CDR3: CASSYRLRNTEAFF
size: .; D: .; V: TRBV9; J: TRBJ2-2; DNA: TGTGCCAGCAGCCCGGCAGGGACCGGGGAGCTGTTTTTT; CDR3: CASSPAGTGELFF
size: .; D: TRBD1; V: TRBV27; J: TRBJ1-6; DNA: TGTGCCAGCAGTTTTTCCCCGGGACAGCGCTCCTATAATTCACCCCTCCACTTT; CDR3: CASSFSPGQRSYNSPLHF
size: .; D: .; V: TRBV5-8; J: TRBJ1-1; DNA: TGTGCCAGCAGCTTGCTGGGGGCGTGGGGCACTGAAGCTTTCTTT; CDR3: CASSLLGAWGTEAFF
size: .; D: TRBD2; V: TRBV3-1/TRBV3-2; J: TRBJ2-4; DNA: TGTGCCAGCAGCCGGCTGCCCCTTAGCGGGAAGGGCGACATTCAGTACTTC; CDR3: CASSRLPLSGKGDIQYF
size: .; D: .; V: TRBV19; J: TRBJ2-1; DNA: TGTGCCAGTAGGATACAGGAGGGCTCCTACAATGAGCAGTTCTTC; CDR3: CASRIQEGSYNEQFF
size: .; D: .; V: TRBV11-2; J: TRBJ2-7; DNA: TGTGCCAGCAGCTTAGAGGGGGCGGGCGAGCAGTACTTC; CDR3: CASSLEGAGEQYF
size: once; D: .; V: TRBV28; J: TRBJ1-2; DNA: TGTGCCAGCAGTCCCGGGGCAGTCCGTTTCTATGGCTACACCTTC; CDR3: CASSPGAVRFYGYTF
size: .; D: TRBD2; V: TRBV6-5; J: TRBJ2-5; DNA: TGTGCCAGCAGTCCGGGACTAGCAATCGAGACCCAGTACTTC; CDR3: CASSPGLAIETQYF
size: .; D: .; V: TRBV28; J: TRBJ1-4; DNA: TGTGCCAGCACCCCTGGGGGCTTTGGATATGAAAAACTGTTTTTT; CDR3: CASTPGGFGYEKLFF
size: .; D: .; V: TRBV3-1/TRBV3-2; J: TRBJ2-2; DNA: TGTGCCAGCAGCCAAGATGGGCCGCCCGGGGAGCTGTTTTTT; CDR3: CASSQDGPPGELFF
size: .; D: .; V: TRBV19; J: TRBJ1-3; DNA: TGTGCCAGTAGTATTGGAGGAGGGGTAGGAAACACCATATATTTT; CDR3: CASSIGGGVGNTIYF
size: .; D: .; V: TRBV5-1; J: TRBJ2-7; DNA: TGCGCCAGCAGGTCGAGCTCCTACGAGCAGTACTTC; CDR3: CASRSSSYEQYF
size: .; D: .; V: TRBV27; J: TRBJ1-2; DNA: TGTGCCAGCAGTTTACAGGGCGTGGGGTATGGCTACACCTTC; CDR3: CASSLQGVGYGYTF
size: .; D: .; V: TRBV6-6; J: TRBJ1-2; DNA: TGTGCCACTTCGACCCGGGGGGAGACCAACTATGGCTACACCTTC; CDR3: CATSTRGETNYGYTF
size: few; D: .; V: TRBV5-1; J: TRBJ2-6; DNA: TGCGCCAGCAGCTTGGGGACATTGAGCTCTGGGGCCAACGTCCTGACTTTC; CDR3: CASSLGTLSSGANVLTF